The rows below give T cell receptor beta chains drawn from one sample of a study of CD8 T cells in ankylosing spondylitis. TCRdb re-derived calls from the 5' RACE reads in MiXCR, one entry per CDR3 protein. The table has fewer than 650,000 distinct CDR3 sequences, roughly 13% seen once. The sample taken for sequencing was blood, either unsorted or a sorted T cell fraction (not recorded which). Receptor source: a male donor with ankylosing spondylitis. Each CDR3 is given without its conserved first and last residue.

V: TRBV14
length: 13
J: TRBJ1-4
CDR3: ASSNRARGDEKLF

V: TRBV7-8
length: 12
J: TRBJ2-5
CDR3: ASSPKTPPWTQY

V: TRBV7-9
length: 12
J: TRBJ2-7
CDR3: ASSRQTGLWEQY

V: TRBV2
length: 14
J: TRBJ1-3
CDR3: ASTFGRLASGNTIY

V: TRBV29-1
length: 11
J: TRBJ1-1
CDR3: SVLGGVGTEAF

V: TRBV5-1
length: 14
J: TRBJ2-3
CDR3: ASSPKGEGYGDTQY

V: TRBV27
length: 13
J: TRBJ2-1
CDR3: ASSPGLPRGNEQF

V: TRBV11-2
length: 16
J: TRBJ2-5
CDR3: ASSFTSSGFVIQETQY

V: TRBV5-1
length: 12
J: TRBJ2-1
CDR3: ASSPPPSYNEQF

V: TRBV7-2
length: 13
J: TRBJ2-7
CDR3: ASSLRQGDPYEQY

V: TRBV6-1
length: 16
J: TRBJ2-3
CDR3: ASSARLLADLVADTQY

V: TRBV29-1
length: 11
J: TRBJ2-3
CDR3: SVAPNQQDTQY

V: TRBV5-5
length: 14
J: TRBJ1-6
CDR3: ASSLRQGPGNSPLH

V: TRBV12-3/TRBV12-4
length: 10
J: TRBJ2-5
CDR3: ASSPWGETQY

V: TRBV5-5
length: 13
J: TRBJ2-3
CDR3: ASSLLAGELDTQY

V: TRBV5-1
length: 15
J: TRBJ1-6
CDR3: ASSLNGQGTYNSPLH

V: TRBV7-2
length: 12
J: TRBJ1-2
CDR3: ASSLAQGESGYT

V: TRBV7-9
length: 14
J: TRBJ2-1
CDR3: ASSSDRGGTYNEQF

V: TRBV6-6
length: 11
J: TRBJ2-5
CDR3: ASSYSGVAYSF

V: TRBV6-2/TRBV6-3
length: 13
J: TRBJ2-1
CDR3: ASSLTGNPYNEQF

V: TRBV3-1
length: 12
J: TRBJ2-7
CDR3: ASSQGLKAYEQY

V: TRBV12-3/TRBV12-4
length: 12
J: TRBJ2-5
CDR3: ASSARQYQETQY

V: TRBV25-1
length: 13
J: TRBJ1-1
CDR3: ASSEGGLRDTEAF

V: TRBV5-1
length: 15
J: TRBJ2-2
CDR3: ASSPLGTLDGTGELF